The present T cell receptor (beta chain) was sequenced within a study of cytomegalovirus exposure and HLA in healthy donors. Sequenced by immunoSEQ multiplex PCR; TCRdb stores in-frame clones only, minus some. The profile covers roughly 150,000 clones, with 75% to 90% appearing a single time and about 2.3% taken by the ten largest. The V gene lost 3 bases and the J gene lost 1 base, with 12 bases spanning the gap. Looked up from germline, CDR1 is KGHSH and CDR2 is LQKENI. The CDR3 has 16 residues. With regard to this clone: Its specificity is not known.

The study's findings and limits: Overall, some 160 TCR beta chains were annotated as cytomegalovirus-associated. CMV antigen specificity of three CMV-associated chains was confirmed in vitro. It was found in a later analysis that first-cohort TCR clusters tended to co-occur in the roughly 120 validation repertoires.

The V call is TRBV18, the J call TRBJ2-2, with D possibly matching TRBD2 (6 bases). The sequence was collected from a woman between 18 and 29 years old in good health and CMV-seronegative. The specimen was PBMCs. This chain's CDR3 is CASSPSWDLNTGELFF. The CDR3 DNA is TGTGCCAGCTCACCCTCCTGGGACTTGAACACCGGGGAGCTGTTTTTT.